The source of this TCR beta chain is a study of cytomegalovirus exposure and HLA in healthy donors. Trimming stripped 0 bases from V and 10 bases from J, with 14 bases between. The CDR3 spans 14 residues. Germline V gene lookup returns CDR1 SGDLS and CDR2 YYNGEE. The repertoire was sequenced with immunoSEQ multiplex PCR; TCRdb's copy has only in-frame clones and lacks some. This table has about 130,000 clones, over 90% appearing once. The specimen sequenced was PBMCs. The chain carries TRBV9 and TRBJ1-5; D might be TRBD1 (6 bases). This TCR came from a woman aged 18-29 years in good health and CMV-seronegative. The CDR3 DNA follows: TGTGCCAGCAGCGTAGGGTCAGGGGAACAACCCCAGCATTTT. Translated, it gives CASSVGSGEQPQHF.